This passage covers 24 T cell receptor beta chains from one sample sequenced in a study of blood T cell repertoires in COVID-19. Libraries were prepared by immunoSEQ multiplex PCR; TCRdb keeps only in-frame clonotypes and omits some of them. The data show approximately 100,000 clones, 80% to 90% seen once. Source material: peripheral blood. The receptor source for this set is a woman older than 75 with acute or convalescent COVID-19.

Regarding this clone: The germline gene is not matched at one end of the junction; a read error may be the cause. The chain couples TRBV7-2 to TRBJ2-4, with 15 bases that match TRBD2. The germline V gene has CDR1 SGHTA and CDR2 FQGNSA. The CDR3 extends over 18 amino acids. The CDR3 loop reads CASSSPPGTGLAGGPGHF. The CDR3 DNA is TGTGCCAGCAGCTCCCCCCCCGGCACTGGACTAGCGGGGGGGCCCGGCCACTTC.

The CDR3 DNA follows: TGTGCCAGCAGTTTAGGCGTGGGCTACACGGAGACCCAGTACTTC. Translation: CASSLGVGYTETQYF. The rearrangement joins TRBV6-6 to TRBJ2-5; D gene ambiguous. CDR1 and CDR2 from the germline V gene are MNHNY and SVGAGI (reference sequence). V dropped 4 bases and J dropped 5 bases, with 17 bases sitting between them. This CDR3 is 15 amino acids long.

The chain couples TRBV19 to TRBJ2-3, with D maybe TRBD2 (6 bases). Trimming removed 3 bases from V and 4 bases from J, with 14 bases in between. The CDR3 sequence is 15 residues long. Germline loops: CDR1 LNHDA, CDR2 SQIVND (reference sequence). Here the CDR3 reads CASSIGMGGADTQYF. The CDR3 DNA sequence: TGTGCCAGTAGTATTGGGATGGGAGGAGCAGATACGCAGTATTTT.

V and J are TRBV25-1 and TRBJ2-2; 9 nucleotides align to TRBD1. Germline values: CDR1 MGHDK, CDR2 SYGVNS. J was trimmed by 1 base and V by 4 bases; bases with no gene match: 10. This CDR3 region has 18 residues. CDR3 in DNA: TGTGCCAGCAGTGTTTCGGGACAGGGACAGGGGAACACCGGGGAGCTGTTTTTT. Its protein product is CASSVSGQGQGNTGELFF.

This sequence joins TRBV5-5 and TRBJ1-2; 9 bases match TRBD1. CDR3 length: 15 amino acids. V trimming: 4 bases; J trimming: 7 bases; junction bases outside the gene matches: 11. The germline gives CDR1 SGHKS, CDR2 YYEKEE (reference sequence). The chain's CDR3 is CASSLDLQGAVGYTF. DNA for the CDR3: TGTGCCAGCAGCCTCGACCTACAGGGGGCTGTTGGCTACACCTTC.

The J gene is TRBJ2-7, the V gene TRBV5-4; D perhaps matches TRBD1 (6 bases). Germline V gives CDR1 SGHNT, CDR2 YYREEE (reference sequence). Trimming left V 0 bases short and J 5 bases short, with 9 bases between. The CDR3 runs 13 residues. The CDR3 protein is CASSLDRVNEQYF. Written as DNA, the CDR3 is TGTGCCAGCAGCTTGGACAGGGTCAACGAGCAGTACTTC.

The CDR3 protein is CSVKRGGQGRLSSYNEQFF. The CDR3 bases are TGCAGCGTTAAGAGAGGGGGACAGGGGCGCCTCAGCTCCTACAATGAGCAGTTCTTC. V is TRBV29-1 and J is TRBJ2-1; TRBD1 matches at 10 bases. Germline V CDR1 and CDR2: SQVTM, ANQGSEA. The CDR3 is made up of 19 amino acids. Trimming at V came to 5 bases and at J to 0 bases, leaving 16 bases not matched to a gene.

The V call is TRBV21-1, the J call TRBJ1-2; the table's D call of TRBD1 was not tested on the DNA. TRBV21-1 is a listed pseudogene. The CDR3 contains 22 residues. The CDR3 DNA sequence: TGTGCCAGCAGCAAAGCTCCACTGATTACAGGGTGGGGGCGCGCGCTTAACTATGGCTACACCTTC. Encoded protein: CASSKAPLITGWGRALNYGYTF.

This chain uses TRBV11-2 with TRBJ2-2; 7 nucleotides align to TRBD1. Looked up from germline, CDR1 is SGHAT and CDR2 is FQNNGV. The trim removed 5 bases at V and 0 bases at J, leaving 3 bases unmatched. The CDR3 totals 15 residues. The CDR3 sequence: CASSMTGSNTGELFF. CDR3 nucleotide sequence: TGTGCCAGCAGCATGACAGGGTCGAACACCGGGGAGCTGTTTTTT.

The CDR3: CASSATGVYGYTF. The CDR3 nucleotides are TGTGCCAGCAGTGCTACAGGGGTCTATGGCTACACCTTC. V is TRBV2 and J is TRBJ1-2; TRBD1 matches at 7 bases. The V and J ends lost 4 bases and 4 bases, in that order; junction bases with no gene match: 3. Germline CDR1 and CDR2: SNHLY and FYNNEI. This CDR3 region has 13 residues.

DNA of the CDR3: TGTGCCAGCAGCCAAGGAAGCCTGGGGAGCGGAGAGACCCAGTACTTC. Protein: CASSQGSLGSGETQYF. The chain carries TRBV3-1 (or the pseudogene TRBV3-2) and TRBJ2-5; perhaps TRBD2 as D (5 bases). The CDR3 spans 16 residues. V gave up 1 base and J gave up 4 bases, with 16 bases separating them. Per the germline V gene, CDR1 is LGHDT and CDR2 is YNNKEL (reference sequence).

The sample holds one count of this clone. The genes are TRBV27 and TRBJ1-2, with D perhaps TRBD1 (5 bases). Per germline, CDR1 MNHEY and CDR2 SMNVEV (reference sequence). The CDR3 has 14 residues. Trimming took off 4 bases at V and 4 bases at J, with 13 bases between the two ends. The CDR3 region is CASSSQGSSYGYTF. CDR3 bases: TGTGCCAGCAGTTCGCAGGGATCCAGCTATGGCTACACCTTC.

This chain connects TRBV7-2 to TRBJ2-2, with a possible D match to TRBD1 (5 bases). V lost 2 bases to trimming and J lost 0 bases, with 10 bases between them. Germline CDR1 is SGHTA and CDR2 is FQGNSA. There are 16 residues in the CDR3. CDR3 sequence: CASSLIDRTNTGELFF. As DNA, the CDR3 is TGTGCCAGCAGCTTAATCGACAGAACGAACACCGGGGAGCTGTTTTTT. Full variable domain (rest looked up from reference TRBV7-2 and TRBJ2-2): GAGVSQSPSNKVTEKGKDVELRCDPISGHTALYWYRQSLGQGLEFLIYFQGNSAPDKSGLPSDRFSAERTGGSVSTLTIQRTQQEDSAVYLCASSLIDRTNTGELFFGEGSRLTVL.

The J gene is TRBJ1-3, the V gene TRBV5-1; D gene unclear. The CDR3 has 20 amino acids. V was shortened by 3 bases and J by 0 bases, with 25 bases between the two germline ends. From germline, CDR1 is SGHRS and CDR2 YFSETQ. The CDR3: CASSYLPASIDTSSGNTIYF. CDR3 sequence (DNA): TGCGCCAGCAGCTACCTCCCAGCCTCGATAGACACTAGCTCTGGAAACACCATATATTTT. The complete variable domain, with remaining parts taken from reference TRBV5-1 and TRBJ1-3, reads KAGVTQTPRYLIKTRGQQVTLSCSPISGHRSVSWYQQTPGQGLQFLFEYFSETQRNKGNFPGRFSGRQFSNSRSEMNVSTLELGDSALYLCASSYLPASIDTSSGNTIYFGEGSWLTVV.

This chain links TRBV6-5 with TRBJ1-1; D is undetermined. Germline V gene lookup returns CDR1 MNHEY and CDR2 SVGAGI. The ends were cut back, 6 bases at V and 1 base at J, with 12 bases in the middle. The CDR3 runs 14 residues. Here the CDR3 DNA reads TGTGCCAGCAGCGGGTTCTCCAGGAACACTGAAGCTTTCTTT. Translating gives CASSGFSRNTEAFF.

The rearrangement links TRBV2 to TRBJ2-3; TRBD1 matches 10 bases. Germline V gene lookup returns CDR1 SNHLY and CDR2 FYNNEI. Trimming cost V 7 bases and J 0 bases; bases outside gene matches: 13. The CDR3 consists of 18 residues. As DNA, the CDR3 is TGTGCCAGCATAGGGGTGGGGGACAGGGGACATAGCACAGATACGCAGTATTTT. It is translated as CASIGVGDRGHSTDTQYF.

The V call is TRBV3-1 (or the pseudogene TRBV3-2), the J call TRBJ1-2; the match to TRBD1 covers 7 bases. Germline V gene data show CDR1 as LGHDT and CDR2 as YNNKEL (reference sequence). J lost 4 bases, V lost 10 bases, and 6 bases had no gene match. This CDR3 region has 12 residues. The CDR3 DNA follows: TGTGCCACCGGTGGACAGGTCTATGGCTACACCTTC. Protein product: CATGGQVYGYTF.

This clone was observed a few times. CDR3 coding DNA: TGCAGTGCTAGTGGTCCGGGACAGCAGGGTGGGCTGAAAAACATTCAGTACTTC. Its translation: CSASGPGQQGGLKNIQYF. The chain employs TRBV20-1 and TRBJ2-4; the match to TRBD1 covers 7 bases. This CDR3 has 18 amino acids. The trim removed 3 bases at V and 4 bases at J, leaving 18 bases unmatched. Germline V gene lookup returns CDR1 DFQATT and CDR2 SNEGSKA (reference sequence).

The rearrangement links TRBV5-1 to TRBJ1-2; D might be TRBD1 (6 bases). Germline CDR1 reads SGHRS; CDR2 reads YFSETQ. V gave up 1 base and J gave up 8 bases, with 18 bases separating them. This CDR3 region has 15 residues. Written as DNA, the CDR3 is TGCGCCAGCAGCTTGACGTTGCAGGGGCGGTACGGCTACACCTTC. Its translation is CASSLTLQGRYGYTF.

The chain is built from TRBV7-8 and TRBJ1-2; 7 bases are a match to TRBD1. The V gene's germline CDR1 is SGHVS and CDR2 FQNEAQ. With 5 bases clipped from V and 1 base from J, the junction kept 7 bases outside the gene matches. The CDR3 covers 15 residues. The DNA of the CDR3 is TGTGCCAGCAGCCTGTCGGGACAGTATAACTATGGCTACACCTTC. Translation gives CASSLSGQYNYGYTF. Drawing the rest from reference TRBV7-8 and TRBJ1-2, the complete variable domain is GAGVSQSPRYKVAKRGQDVALRCDPISGHVSLFWYQQALGQGPEFLTYFQNEAQLDKSGLPSDRFFAERPEGSVSTLKIQRTQQEDSAVYLCASSLSGQYNYGYTFGSGTRLTVV.

V usage is TRBV19 and J usage is TRBJ2-5; 10 nucleotides agree with TRBD1. The CDR3 runs 16 residues. The germline V gene encodes CDR1 LNHDA and CDR2 SQIVND (reference sequence). V trimming: 1 base; J trimming: 6 bases; junction bases outside the gene matches: 8. This chain's CDR3 is CASSIAGQGTGKTQYF. The CDR3 bases are TGTGCCAGTAGTATAGCGGGACAGGGGACGGGAAAGACCCAGTACTTC.

A single count supports this clone. The chain employs TRBV2 and TRBJ2-3, with 13 bases fitting TRBD2. V dropped 8 bases and J dropped 5; count of bases not matched to a gene: 1. The germline V gene has CDR1 SNHLY and CDR2 FYNNEI. The CDR3 contains 13 residues. The CDR3 DNA reads TGTGCCAGCCGACTAGCGGGGGGAGATACGCAGTATTTT. This sequence encodes CASRLAGGDTQYF.

V usage is TRBV7-9 and J usage is TRBJ1-2; 7 nucleotides agree with TRBD1. V lost 7 bases and J lost 8; bases outside the gene matches: 13. The germline V gene encodes CDR1 SEHNR and CDR2 FQNEAQ (reference sequence). The CDR3 totals 14 residues. CDR3 coding DNA: TGTGCCAGCAAGGGCAGGGGGACTTTTCTCGGCTACACCTTC. This gives the protein CASKGRGTFLGYTF.

A few counts support this clone. This chain uses TRBV18 with TRBJ2-3, with D possibly being TRBD1 (6 bases). The CDR3 sequence is 16 residues long. CDR1 and CDR2 from the germline V gene are KGHSH and LQKENI. With 3 bases removed from V and 4 bases from J, the gap between germline ends came to 17 bases. CDR3 amino acids: CASSPDWGREADTQYF. The DNA of the CDR3 is TGTGCCAGCTCACCTGATTGGGGGCGCGAGGCAGATACGCAGTATTTT.